This TCR beta chain was sequenced for a study of cytomegalovirus exposure and HLA in healthy donors listed by TCRdb under 2017. With respect to the entire study: An earlier analysis of 587 of the donors reported about 280 Gb of sequence data and 100 million to 120 million unique TCR beta sequences obtained from about 170 million T cells. Donor age, sex, ethnicity and CMV serostatus were compiled together with the repertoire data. The T cell repertoires of several hundred subjects were profiled by immunosequencing and related to cytomegalovirus serostatus. Along with the approximately 600-subject first cohort, a separate validation cohort of more than 90 different subjects was used. In a later genetic analysis, genome-wide SNP genotypes for about three fifths of the roughly 670 donors were used, and that subset was treated as a discovery cohort. The genetic ancestry cluster associated with self-reported Caucasian donors included 70% to 85% of the 398 genotyped donors. A later analysis re-analyzed previously published TCR beta repertoires from approximately 700 donors and added high-resolution HLA genotyping to study TCR occurrence patterns. A handful of DR-DQ haplotypes were treated as single units for association and clustering because of strong linkage in the cohort. High-throughput TCR immunosequencing, statistical association of individual TCRs with disease status, and machine learning were combined to predict cytomegalovirus infection status. HLA typing covered class I and class II loci at four-digit resolution. All discovery cohort repertoires had been generated using a single sequencing platform. An earlier analysis of approximately 640 of the donors applied high-throughput TCR beta sequencing to assess whether each TCR beta V gene segment acted as functional or pseudogenic. The number of donors typed differed by locus, with about 620-630 for A, B, C, DRB1 and DQB1, more than 500 for DQA1, 600 to 610 for DPA1, and some 470 for DPB1. Roughly 300 gigabases of sequencing data and tens of millions of unique TCR sequences were included in an early release covering 500 to 750 HLA-typed donors. Rather than drawing on any new phenotypic data, the later analysis identified candidate immune exposures from TCR beta sequences and the way those sequences occurred across donors. Across approximately 420 genotyped donors of the cohort, an average of about 240,000 unique TCR beta nucleotide sequences per donor were sequenced, and roughly 20% of those sequences were non-productive. The study aimed to test whether signatures of past pathogen exposure could be identified by cataloging public T cell receptors. The research as a whole found: A total of around 150 TCR beta chains were listed by the study as associated with cytomegalovirus. Immune exposure information for the cohort was limited to CMV serostatus. The sequencing pipeline was judged likely to have produced a cluster of highly shared sequence variants as a technical artifact. Some IMGT-functional V segments, including TRBV6-2 and TRBV6-3, could not be distinguished by the 87-base-pair reads and were therefore excluded. A later analysis reported that several top co-occurrence clusters appeared linked to parvovirus B19, influenza, CMV and Epstein-Barr virus. In an earlier analysis of about 540 of the donors, most TCR beta V segments were observed in productive rearrangements about 87% or about 30% of the time, broadly matching IMGT annotations. A few of the identified cytomegalovirus-associated TCR beta chains were confirmed in vitro to be specific for cytomegalovirus antigens. It was suggested by the authors that the approach could potentially be generalized to other disease states and immunological phenotypes. Compared with equally common non-associated chains, HLA-associated TCR beta chains in a later analysis were more clonally expanded and had lower generation probabilities. When HLA alleles, especially DR and DQ, strongly co-occurred, attributing TCR associations to individual alleles was difficult. Linkage disequilibrium might explain the correlated functional status among segregating V segments, but an unknown experimental factor could not be excluded. Only TCR beta chains were sequenced in this cohort, and the absence of alpha or paired-chain data limited detectable features. A later genetic analysis associated a missense DCLRE1C variant with V-gene and J-gene trimming of TCR beta chains, and an independent cohort replicated the association. According to a later analysis, TCR association rates differed among HLA loci, with DRB1 alleles showing the most associated TCRs and HLA-C alleles showing the fewest. A further reported finding was that TCR beta sequences accurately predicted the HLA-A and HLA-B alleles for most subjects in the first cohort. A later analysis associated about 17,000 TCR beta sequences with specific HLA alleles at a false discovery rate of 0.05. A later analysis found that most CMV-associated TCR beta chains appeared HLA-restricted, with HLA associations seemingly driven largely by CMV exposure. While some public TCRs were present in many individuals, most TCR sequences turned up only very rarely across donors. A later genetic analysis reported fewer N-insertions in productive TCRs among donors in an Asian-associated ancestry cluster than the roughly 700-donor mean. Sequencing depth was assumed to be roughly uniform across donors in the presence/absence analyses, though that assumption may not hold. Cytomegalovirus status was reported to be diagnosed by the classifier with high specificity and sensitivity in both the original and validation cohorts. Because some donors lacked HLA typing at each locus, the association tests relied only on the typed subset. Because counts were too low, around 18 rarely observed V segments, including chromosome 9 orphons, were left out of the earlier analysis of 587 of the donors.

The library was generated by the immunoSEQ multiplex PCR assay. The multiplex PCR relied on a mix of 60 forward primers for TCR Vbeta segments and 13 reverse primers for TCR Jbeta segments. A multiplex PCR assay on genomic DNA amplified the CDR3 region of rearranged TCR beta genes. On the Illumina HiSeq System, the amplified TCR beta libraries were sequenced as 87-base-pair reads. In the source study's methods: In a later analysis, tens of millions of unique TCR beta chains were counted across the roughly 610 repertoires, and roughly 11 million of these chains were shared by at least two donors. To remove PCR and sequencing errors, raw reads were error-corrected and collapsed into unique sequences using a nearest-neighbor algorithm that merged closely related sequences. V, D and J gene segments were assigned by aligning CDR3 sequences to IMGT reference sequences. For a sequence to be retained, a match of at least six nucleotides was required to both a V gene segment and a J gene segment. A rearrangement counted as productive if the CDR3 had no stop codons and remained in frame with V and J, and every other rearrangement counted as non-productive. Following IMGT convention, CDR3 was defined as the stretch from the second conserved V-encoded cysteine up to the conserved J-encoded phenylalanine. In an earlier analysis of 587 of the donors, sequences lacking an unambiguous match to a single V gene segment were excluded. In an earlier analysis of 587 of the donors, a V segment was called functional when productive rearrangements were above 56.7%, and segregating when the standard deviation between donors exceeded 5%. A statistical classification framework was developed to diagnose cytomegalovirus status using the catalog of TCR beta chain sequences. In a later analysis, V and J genes were assigned by comparing TCR nucleotide sequences against IMGT/GENE-DB human TR gene sequences. The TCRdist pipeline was used in a later analysis to assign CDR3 sequences and most-parsimonious VDJ recombination scenarios. In a later analysis, every TCR beta chain was defined by the combination of its CDR3 amino acid sequence and its V-gene family, and reads without a unique V-gene family were dropped. As a way to deal with suspected cross-contamination and a sequencing artifact, a later analysis dropped more than 500 nucleotide sequences that were highly shared and had low generation probability. For each public chain, a later analysis derived a clonal expansion index from normalized ranks of inferred template counts within each repertoire. A later analysis computed generation probabilities with a VDJ recombination model fitted to out-of-frame rearrangements, and checked the results against IGoR. In a later analysis, hypergeometric tests were used to score TCR-TCR, TCR-HLA and TCR-CMV co-occurrence, with a repertoire-size bias correction applied to TCR pairs. To estimate false discovery rates, a later analysis permuted the HLA or CMV assignments 20 times. In a later analysis, co-occurring TCRs were grouped using DBSCAN, with TCRdist sequence similarity added in when clustering inside HLA-allele-positive subsets. Repertoires with fewer than 30,000 or more than 120,000 public chains, plus five repertoires with anomalous nucleotide sharing, were excluded from co-occurrence clustering. TCRdb obtained this table from immuneACCESS and retained in-frame rearrangements with V and J assigned. These tables miss some clones; where compared with another copy, unresolved V genes account for less than half of the shortfall, and the remainder is unexplained. The V and J calls and clone size are taken from that table; D and trimming were inferred from the DNA. Here the sample has roughly 93,000 clones; around 80% occur a single time. Under 8.5% of the sample rests with the top ten.

In total, 500 to 700 healthy bone marrow donors made up the cohort. All cohort members were sampled while nominally healthy, although unrecorded immune exposures were likely present. The donor was CMV seronegative and belonged to the group of around 400 seronegative cohort members. Every donor gave a peripheral blood sample, and the peripheral blood mononuclear cells from that sample were used for TCR beta sequencing. Genomic DNA was extracted from the blood cell samples with the Qiagen DNeasy Blood Extraction Kit. CDR3 length: 14 amino acids, cysteine to phenylalanine. Only the CDR3 portion is preserved as DNA: 42 bases, with reading frame beginning at the first base. The CDR1 and CDR2 encoded by the germline V gene are MDHEN and SYDVKM. V is pared back by 6 bases and J by 1 base, with 9 bases lying between the germline termini. To note about this clone: Its target antigen remains unknown. No much larger clone exists at a distance of one base, and base qualities are not known.

Recombination connected TRBV28 to TRBJ1-4, and TRBD1 may be the D gene, going by 5 matching bases. The TCR was taken from a man younger than 45 in good health and CMV-seronegative. The sample taken for sequencing was PBMCs. The bases are TGTGCCAGCAGGTCAGACAGAACTAATGAAAAACTGTTTTTT. Translated, it reads CASRSDRTNEKLFF. Joined to the reference TRBV28 and TRBJ1-4 proteins, this CDR3 gives the full variable domain: DVKVTQSSRYLVKRTGEKVFLECVQDMDHENMFWYRQDPGLGLRLIYFSYDVKMKEKGDIPEGYSVSREKKERFSLILESASTNQTSMYLCASRSDRTNEKLFFGSGTQLSVL.